This entry lists 32 T cell receptor beta chains sequenced from one sample in a study of blood T cell repertoires in COVID-19. Method: immunoSEQ multiplex PCR; TCRdb's copy keeps in-frame clones and lacks some. In the table there are 140,000 to 150,000 clones, 75% to 85% of which are singletons. Sequences were obtained from peripheral blood. These receptor sequences come from a woman between 45 and 65 years old with acute or convalescent COVID-19.

Concerning this clone: Other DNA sequences in this sample translate to the same CDR3. The chain couples TRBV5-1 to TRBJ2-5, with a possible D match to TRBD2 (7 bases). V dropped 2 bases and J dropped 1 base, with 9 bases sitting between them. Germline CDR1 is SGHRS and CDR2 is YFSETQ. The CDR3 runs to 14 residues. The CDR3 loop is CASSLGGGQETQYF. DNA of the CDR3: TGCGCCAGCAGCTTAGGGGGGGGCCAAGAGACCCAGTACTTC.

J is TRBJ2-5 and V is TRBV28; TRBD2 aligns across 7 bases. The J segment lost 4 bases and the V segment lost 6 bases, leaving 11 bases of the junction unmatched. The V gene's germline CDR1 is MDHEN and CDR2 SYDVKM. The CDR3 loop spans 15 amino acids. CDR3 sequence: CASRVGGVRPETQYF. DNA for the CDR3: TGTGCCAGCAGGGTTGGGGGGGTCCGTCCAGAGACCCAGTACTTC.

The chain links TRBV6-5 to TRBJ2-3, with D tentatively TRBD1 (6 bases). The V end was cut by 7 bases, the J end by 2 bases, with 13 bases between. Looked up from germline, CDR1 is MNHEY and CDR2 is SVGAGI. This CDR3 is built from 14 residues. CDR3 nucleotides: TGTGCCAGCACAGGGGCGCTCACCACAGATACGCAGTATTTT. Translated: CASTGALTTDTQYF.

The chain couples TRBV4-1 to TRBJ2-1; no clear D gene. V lost 0 bases to trimming and J lost 8 bases, with 11 bases between them. This CDR3 has 14 amino acids. The germline CDR1 and CDR2 sequences are MGHRA and YSYEKL. The DNA of the CDR3 is TGCGCCAGCAGCCAAGATACGGGTCGGGATGAGCAGTTCTTC. Its translation: CASSQDTGRDEQFF.

The chain is built from TRBV18 and TRBJ2-6; tentatively, D is TRBD1 (6 bases). Trimming left V 6 bases short and J 2 bases short, with 17 bases between. The V gene's germline CDR1 is KGHSH and CDR2 LQKENI. The CDR3 has 17 amino acids. In DNA, the CDR3 is TGTGCCAGCTCCGAGGGGACCGGGGACACTGGGGCCAACGTCCTGACTTTC. It is translated as CASSEGTGDTGANVLTF. The full variable domain, its missing parts supplied by reference TRBV18 and TRBJ2-6, is NAGVMQNPRHLVRRRGQEARLRCSPMKGHSHVYWYRQLPEEGLKFMVYLQKENIIDESGMPKERFSAEFPKEGPSILRIQQVVRGDSAAYFCASSEGTGDTGANVLTFGAGSRLTVL.

To note about this clone: The same CDR3 is also encoded by other DNA sequences in this sample. This sequence joins TRBV6-5 and TRBJ2-7, with 8 bases fitting TRBD1. The CDR3 runs to 12 residues. Per germline, CDR1 MNHEY and CDR2 SVGAGI. The trim removed 5 bases at V and 5 bases at J, leaving 2 bases unmatched. The CDR3 nucleotides are TGTGCCAGCAGTCCGGACAGGGACGAGCAGTACTTC. Translating it yields CASSPDRDEQYF.

Concerning this clone itself: Other DNA sequences within the sample encode an identical CDR3. The CDR3 DNA reads as TGTGCCAGCAGACCTATCGCGGGGGGGGGCACCGGGGAGCTGTTTTTT. Encoded protein: CASRPIAGGGTGELFF. The chain combines TRBV27 with TRBJ2-2, with 9 bases that match TRBD2. This CDR3 spans 16 amino acids. Germline V CDR1 and CDR2: MNHEY, SMNVEV (reference sequence). V lost 6 bases to trimming and J lost 4 bases; unmatched junction nucleotides: 9.

Only a few counts were recorded for this clone. V is TRBV3-1 (or the pseudogene TRBV3-2) and J is TRBJ2-7; 8 bases map to TRBD1. With V trimmed by 2 bases and J by 11 bases, 11 bases remained unmatched. This CDR3 contains 14 residues. CDR1 LGHDT and CDR2 YNNKEL come from the germline V gene (reference sequence). CDR3 amino acids: CASSQRQGRGSKYF. Here the CDR3 DNA reads TGTGCCAGCAGCCAAAGACAGGGGCGCGGGTCGAAGTACTTC.

The rearrangement joins TRBV27 to TRBJ1-1; TRBD1 agrees at 8 bases. CDR3 length: 15 amino acids. In germline, CDR1 is MNHEY, CDR2 SMNVEV (reference sequence). The ends lost 7 bases at V and 5 bases at J; junction bases unmatched: 12. In DNA, the CDR3 is TGTGCCAGCACCTCTACAGGGGGTAGGGTTACTGAAGCTTTCTTT. Protein: CASTSTGGRVTEAFF.

The chain combines TRBV28 with TRBJ1-1; no clear D gene. The V gene's germline CDR1 is MDHEN and CDR2 SYDVKM. Trimming pared 3 bases from V and 4 bases from J, leaving 9 bases between. The CDR3 covers 13 residues. CDR3 DNA sequence: TGTGCCAGCAGTTTTGCAGGCCGCACTGAAGCTTTCTTT. Translation gives CASSFAGRTEAFF.

The genes are TRBV7-6 and TRBJ1-3, with D maybe TRBD1 (6 bases). Trimming pared 4 bases from V and 0 bases from J, leaving 7 bases between. The length of the CDR3 is 14 residues. CDR1 is SGHVS and CDR2 is FNYEAQ in the germline V gene. The CDR3 sequence: CASSWTDSGNTIYF. The CDR3 nucleotides read TGTGCCAGCAGCTGGACAGACTCTGGAAACACCATATATTTT.

This chain links TRBV7-8 with TRBJ1-2; perhaps TRBD1 as D (5 bases). Germline V gene sequence: CDR1 SGHVS, CDR2 FQNEAQ. The CDR3 is 14 amino acids. V was shortened by 2 bases and J by 7 bases, with 14 bases between the two germline ends. The DNA of the CDR3 is TGTGCCAGCAGCTTATCTACAGGATTGCTTGGCTACACCTTC. It encodes CASSLSTGLLGYTF.

The chain recombines TRBV5-1 with TRBJ2-6, with 8 bases matching TRBD1. The CDR3 is 18 amino acids. V shed 3 bases and J 0 bases; nucleotides not matched to a gene: 8. Germline values: CDR1 SGHRS, CDR2 YFSETQ. The CDR3 region is CASSYRQGTSSGANVLTF. The CDR3 DNA sequence: TGCGCCAGCAGCTACCGACAGGGGACAAGCTCTGGGGCCAACGTCCTGACTTTC.

This rearrangement joins TRBV6-2 or TRBV6-3 to TRBJ1-5; possible D gene TRBD1, 6 bases. The CDR3 runs to 17 residues. Trimming took off 2 bases at V and 2 bases at J, with 16 bases between the two ends. CDR1 and CDR2 (germline): MNHEY, SVGEGT. CDR3 protein: CASSYPDRTRGNQPQHF. The CDR3 DNA sequence: TGTGCCAGCAGTTACCCCGACAGGACCCGTGGCAATCAGCCCCAGCATTTT.

V and J are TRBV19 and TRBJ1-2; TRBD1 might be the D (6 bases). The V gene lost 0 bases and the J gene lost 4 bases, with 12 bases spanning the gap. Germline-derived CDR1 and CDR2 are LNHDA and SQIVND (reference sequence). CDR3 length: 15 amino acids. The CDR3 DNA reads as TGTGCCAGTAGTATAGATGGACAGTACTCCTATGGCTACACCTTC. It is translated as CASSIDGQYSYGYTF.

This chain links TRBV10-1 with TRBJ2-1; 15 positions match TRBD2. V lost 4 bases to trimming and J lost 15 bases; unmatched junction nucleotides: 16. CDR1 and CDR2 (germline): WNHNN, SYGVQD (reference sequence). The length of the CDR3 is 17 residues. Here the CDR3 reads CASSGVLGTSGGRGTFF. In nucleotides, the CDR3 is TGCGCCAGCAGTGGAGTTTTAGGGACTAGCGGGGGGCGAGGCACGTTCTTC.

The V call is TRBV19, the J call TRBJ1-2, with 11 bases lining up with TRBD1. The V and J ends lost 2 bases and 7 bases, in that order; junction bases with no gene match: 6. Per the germline V gene, CDR1 is LNHDA and CDR2 is SQIVND (reference sequence). The CDR3 has 15 residues. CDR3 protein: CASSIPGQGASGYTF. The CDR3 nucleotides read TGTGCCAGTAGTATACCCGGACAGGGGGCGTCTGGCTACACCTTC. Variable domain in full (rest from reference TRBV19 and TRBJ1-2): DGGITQSPKYLFRKEGQNVTLSCEQNLNHDAMYWYRQDPGQGLRLIYYSQIVNDFQKGDIAEGYSVSREKKESFPLTVTSAQKNPTAFYLCASSIPGQGASGYTFGSGTRLTVV.

The chain employs TRBV7-8 and TRBJ1-2; 8 bases match TRBD1. The CDR3 loop spans 14 amino acids. Germline values: CDR1 SGHVS, CDR2 FQNEAQ. Trimming cost V 3 bases and J 7 bases; bases outside gene matches: 7. Here the CDR3 DNA reads TGTGCCAGCAGCTTCGGACAGGGAGGGGCTGGCTACACCTTC. It encodes CASSFGQGGAGYTF. Based on the CDR3 plus reference TRBV7-8 and TRBJ1-2, the full variable domain is GAGVSQSPRYKVAKRGQDVALRCDPISGHVSLFWYQQALGQGPEFLTYFQNEAQLDKSGLPSDRFFAERPEGSVSTLKIQRTQQEDSAVYLCASSFGQGGAGYTFGSGTRLTVV.

The chain links TRBV3-1 (or the pseudogene TRBV3-2) to TRBJ2-2, with TRBD2 identical over 9 bases. The trim removed 1 base at V and 2 bases at J, leaving 5 bases unmatched. The V gene's germline CDR1 is LGHDT and CDR2 YNNKEL (reference sequence). This CDR3 contains 17 residues. CDR3: CASSQGRLAANTGELFF. In DNA form, the CDR3 reads TGTGCCAGCAGCCAAGGGCGACTAGCGGCCAACACCGGGGAGCTGTTTTTT.

Only one count was recorded for this clone. The chain joins TRBV2 to TRBJ1-6; no clear D. This CDR3 is 14 amino acids long. Germline-derived CDR1 and CDR2 are SNHLY and FYNNEI. Trimming shortened V by 3 bases and J by 7 bases, and 10 bases separated the two germline ends. CDR3 sequence: CASSEGRTNSPLHF. The CDR3 region has the DNA TGTGCCAGCAGTGAGGGCAGAACGAATTCACCCCTCCACTTT.

The CDR3 protein is CASTGTESTNEKLFF. As DNA, the CDR3 is TGTGCCAGCACCGGGACAGAGTCAACTAATGAAAAACTGTTTTTT. The V and J genes are TRBV2 and TRBJ1-4, with 7 bases aligning to TRBD1. Germline V gene data show CDR1 as SNHLY and CDR2 as FYNNEI. Trimming at V came to 7 bases and at J to 0 bases, leaving 5 bases not matched to a gene. This CDR3 is built from 15 residues.

For the CDR3, the DNA is TGTGCCAGCAGTCCCCCTCCTGGAAACACCATATATTTT. Amino acid sequence: CASSPPPGNTIYF. This chain links TRBV12-3 or TRBV12-4 with TRBJ1-3; D is undetermined. This CDR3 has 13 residues. V was cut by 5 bases and J by 2 bases, with 7 bases left in between.

The V and J genes are TRBV29-1 and TRBJ1-4, with D possibly being TRBD1 (6 bases). The CDR3 sequence is 13 residues long. Germline V gene sequence: CDR1 SQVTM, CDR2 ANQGSEA. Trimming stripped 4 bases from V and 5 bases from J, with 11 bases between. This CDR3 is CSVADRTNEKLFF. The CDR3 DNA follows: TGCAGCGTTGCGGACAGAACGAATGAAAAACTGTTTTTT. Full variable domain (remainder filled in from reference TRBV29-1 and TRBJ1-4): SAVISQKPSRDICQRGTSLTIQCQVDSQVTMMFWYRQQPGQSLTLIATANQGSEATYESGFVIDKFPISRPNLTFSTLTVSNMSPEDSSIYLCSVADRTNEKLFFGSGTQLSVL.

This chain uses TRBV7-2 with TRBJ2-4; D may be TRBD2 (7 bases). Germline CDR1 SGHTA, CDR2 FQGNSA. Deletions cut 3 bases from V and 5 bases from J, with 14 bases between. The CDR3 runs 15 residues. The DNA for the CDR3 is TGTGCCAGCAGCTTCCGAACAGGGAGGGAAAACATTCAGTACTTC. Translation: CASSFRTGRENIQYF.

The CDR3 region has the DNA TGTGCCAGCAGCTTGGTGGGAGGGAATTCCCCCGAGCAGTACTTC. Translating it yields CASSLVGGNSPEQYF. This chain uses TRBV5-6 with TRBJ2-7; 7 bases map to TRBD2. CDR3 size: 15 residues. The J segment lost 6 bases and the V segment lost 0 bases, leaving 9 bases of the junction unmatched. In germline, CDR1 is SGHDT, CDR2 YYEEEE.

The chain combines TRBV7-8 with TRBJ1-2; tentative D call: TRBD1 (5 bases). V was cut by 6 bases and J by 3 bases, with 17 bases left in between. Germline V gene data show CDR1 as SGHVS and CDR2 as FQNEAQ. This CDR3 spans 15 amino acids. The CDR3 nucleotides are TGTGCCAGCAGTCCTAGGAGGGGACGGGACTATGGCTACACCTTC. Protein sequence: CASSPRRGRDYGYTF. The full variable domain, in which reference TRBV7-8 and TRBJ1-2 provide the parts outside the CDR3, is GAGVSQSPRYKVAKRGQDVALRCDPISGHVSLFWYQQALGQGPEFLTYFQNEAQLDKSGLPSDRFFAERPEGSVSTLKIQRTQQEDSAVYLCASSPRRGRDYGYTFGSGTRLTVV.

The gene calls are TRBV5-1 and TRBJ1-1, with D unresolved. This CDR3 has 13 amino acids. Germline V gives CDR1 SGHRS, CDR2 YFSETQ. V was trimmed by 5 bases and J by 5 bases, leaving 13 bases between them. CDR3 in amino acids: CASRVGSGTEAFF. DNA for the CDR3: TGCGCCAGCAGGGTAGGGTCGGGGACTGAAGCTTTCTTT.

This clone is a singleton in its sample. The rearrangement joins TRBV7-6 to TRBJ2-5, with D tentatively TRBD1 (6 bases). Germline V gene data show CDR1 as SGHVS and CDR2 as FNYEAQ. This CDR3 is 15 amino acids long. With 5 bases removed from V and 4 bases from J, the gap between germline ends came to 17 bases. The CDR3 nucleotides read TGTGCCAGCAGCAGTGACAGCCTACAGGGAGAGACCCAGTACTTC. Protein product: CASSSDSLQGETQYF.

This clone was detected once. The CDR3 bases are TGTGCCAGCAGTTACGAGGGGGCGAGCACCGGGGAGCTGTTTTTT. It encodes CASSYEGASTGELFF. This chain connects TRBV6-6 to TRBJ2-2; TRBD1 aligns across 7 bases. The CDR3 sequence is 15 residues long. J gave up 4 bases and V 2 bases, and 4 bases lay outside the gene matches. Germline V gene sequence: CDR1 MNHNY, CDR2 SVGAGI (reference sequence).

This rearrangement joins TRBV4-3 to TRBJ1-5; D gene ambiguous. This CDR3 spans 16 amino acids. The germline gives CDR1 LGHNA, CDR2 YSLEER. Trimming shortened V by 0 bases and J by 2 bases, and 11 bases separated the two germline ends. The CDR3 loop is CASSQEGWEGNQPQHF. CDR3 nucleotide sequence: TGCGCCAGCAGCCAAGAAGGGTGGGAGGGCAATCAGCCCCAGCATTTT.

The V gene is TRBV5-1, the J gene TRBJ1-4, with 8 bases aligning to TRBD1. This CDR3 contains 16 residues. The germline CDR1 and CDR2 sequences are SGHRS and YFSETQ. The trim removed 4 bases at V and 5 bases at J, leaving 10 bases unmatched. The DNA for the CDR3 is TGCGCCAGCAGCACGCTCGACAGGGGAGAGAATGAAAAACTGTTTTTT. It yields the protein CASSTLDRGENEKLFF.

The genes are TRBV5-1 and TRBJ1-1, with TRBD1 matching over 7 bases. The CDR3 is 16 amino acids. CDR1 and CDR2 (germline): SGHRS, YFSETQ. V was clipped by 3 bases and J by 2 bases; unmatched bases: 10. This CDR3 is CASSYTTGSINTEAFF. The CDR3 DNA reads as TGCGCCAGCAGCTACACGACAGGGTCGATAAACACTGAAGCTTTCTTT.